This is a list of T cell receptor beta chains from one sample in a study of T cell responses to AZD1222 COVID-19 vaccine. Using immunoSEQ multiplex PCR, the repertoire was profiled, and TCRdb retains in-frame clones only, with some absent. The table records 110,000 to 150,000 clones, approximately 85% of them present only once. Sequences were derived from peripheral blood, sampled on day 0 of AZD1222 vaccination. These receptors came from an adult in good health. Both conserved end residues are part of each CDR3. Each record gives: J gene, clone size, D gene, V gene, CDR3 protein, CDR3 DNA. D genes are given only for firm matches. The size entry is marked missing in some rows and otherwise reads once, few, many or a size class.

J gene: TRBJ2-5
clone size: .
D gene: TRBD2
V gene: TRBV4-2
CDR3 protein: CASSLGTSGGETQYF
CDR3 DNA: TGTGCCAGCAGCCTGGGGACTAGCGGGGGAGAGACCCAGTACTTC

J gene: TRBJ1-5
clone size: .
D gene: .
V gene: TRBV7-2
CDR3 protein: CASSLVLGRGFAQPQHF
CDR3 DNA: TGTGCTAGCAGCTTAGTCCTGGGCAGGGGTTTCGCTCAGCCCCAGCATTTT

J gene: TRBJ2-1
clone size: few
D gene: TRBD2
V gene: TRBV6-5
CDR3 protein: CASSYSGGYEQFF
CDR3 DNA: TGTGCCAGCAGTTACTCCGGGGGGTATGAGCAGTTCTTC

J gene: TRBJ2-1
clone size: once
D gene: .
V gene: TRBV29-1
CDR3 protein: CSAAGPDEQFF
CDR3 DNA: TGCAGCGCCGCAGGCCCAGATGAGCAGTTCTTC

J gene: TRBJ1-2
clone size: .
D gene: .
V gene: TRBV6-6
CDR3 protein: CASSYDGEVYGYTF
CDR3 DNA: TGTGCCAGCAGTTACGATGGGGAAGTTTATGGCTACACCTTC

J gene: TRBJ2-5
clone size: .
D gene: .
V gene: TRBV7-9
CDR3 protein: CASSLTEIQETQYF
CDR3 DNA: TGTGCCAGCAGCTTAACCGAGATCCAAGAGACCCAGTACTTC

J gene: TRBJ2-3
clone size: .
D gene: .
V gene: TRBV10-3
CDR3 protein: CAISDRGRGKDTQYF
CDR3 DNA: TGTGCCATCAGTGACCGGGGGCGAGGCAAAGATACGCAGTATTTT

J gene: TRBJ2-5
clone size: .
D gene: .
V gene: TRBV7-9
CDR3 protein: CASSKPPPGVRETQYF
CDR3 DNA: TGTGCCAGCAGCAAACCCCCCCCCGGGGTTCGAGAGACCCAGTACTTC

J gene: TRBJ1-2
clone size: .
D gene: .
V gene: TRBV9
CDR3 protein: CASSPIRHGYTF
CDR3 DNA: TGTGCCAGCAGCCCTATCAGACATGGCTACACCTTC

J gene: TRBJ1-5
clone size: .
D gene: .
V gene: TRBV10-2
CDR3 protein: CASNPQGSNQPQHF
CDR3 DNA: TGCGCCAGCAACCCACAAGGGTCCAATCAGCCCCAGCATTTT

J gene: TRBJ2-6
clone size: .
D gene: TRBD1
V gene: TRBV10-3
CDR3 protein: CAISPGTGSGANVLTF
CDR3 DNA: TGTGCCATCAGTCCCGGGACAGGGAGCGGGGCCAACGTCCTGACTTTC

J gene: TRBJ2-3
clone size: .
D gene: TRBD2
V gene: TRBV7-9
CDR3 protein: CASSLERGQGQDTQYF
CDR3 DNA: TGTGCCAGCAGCTTAGAGCGGGGGCAGGGGCAAGATACGCAGTATTTT

J gene: TRBJ1-2
clone size: once
D gene: .
V gene: TRBV7-2
CDR3 protein: CASSLGVNYGYTF
CDR3 DNA: TGTGCCAGCAGCTTGGGGGTTAACTATGGCTACACCTTC

J gene: TRBJ1-5
clone size: .
D gene: .
V gene: TRBV28
CDR3 protein: CASSLAFWGGDQPQHF
CDR3 DNA: TGTGCCAGCAGTTTAGCCTTTTGGGGGGGTGATCAGCCCCAGCATTTT

J gene: TRBJ2-3
clone size: .
D gene: .
V gene: TRBV2
CDR3 protein: CASSVSETYTDTQYF
CDR3 DNA: TGTGCCAGCAGTGTAAGCGAGACTTATACAGATACGCAGTATTTT

J gene: TRBJ1-3
clone size: .
D gene: .
V gene: TRBV5-1
CDR3 protein: CASSLATGSGNTIYF
CDR3 DNA: TGCGCCAGCAGCTTGGCTACCGGGTCTGGAAACACCATATATTTT

J gene: TRBJ1-2
clone size: .
D gene: .
V gene: TRBV6-5
CDR3 protein: CASSYVVGLNYGYTF
CDR3 DNA: TGTGCCAGCAGTTACGTTGTAGGGCTAAACTATGGCTACACCTTC

J gene: TRBJ1-2
clone size: once
D gene: TRBD1
V gene: TRBV29-1
CDR3 protein: CSVEANPPTGDYGYTF
CDR3 DNA: TGCAGCGTTGAAGCGAACCCCCCCACAGGGGATTATGGCTACACCTTC

J gene: TRBJ1-6
clone size: .
D gene: .
V gene: TRBV27
CDR3 protein: CASSLNGAYNSPLHF
CDR3 DNA: TGTGCCAGCAGTTTGAACGGAGCCTATAATTCACCCCTCCACTTT

J gene: TRBJ2-2
clone size: large
D gene: TRBD1
V gene: TRBV7-9
CDR3 protein: CASSRGQGLTGELFF
CDR3 DNA: TGTGCCAGCAGCCGCGGACAGGGCCTAACCGGGGAGCTGTTTTTT

J gene: TRBJ2-1
clone size: .
D gene: .
V gene: TRBV12-5
CDR3 protein: CASGLEDNEQFF
CDR3 DNA: TGTGCTAGTGGTTTGGAAGACAATGAGCAGTTCTTC

J gene: TRBJ2-1
clone size: .
D gene: TRBD2
V gene: TRBV5-4
CDR3 protein: CASSLNSGGYYNEQFF
CDR3 DNA: TGTGCCAGCAGCTTGAATAGCGGGGGCTATTACAATGAGCAGTTCTTC

J gene: TRBJ2-7
clone size: once
D gene: .
V gene: TRBV19
CDR3 protein: CASNRGLAGSYEQYF
CDR3 DNA: TGTGCCAGTAACAGGGGGCTAGCGGGTTCCTACGAGCAGTACTTC

J gene: TRBJ2-1
clone size: .
D gene: TRBD1
V gene: TRBV11-3
CDR3 protein: CASSSGQGNEQFF
CDR3 DNA: TGTGCCAGCAGCTCCGGACAGGGCAATGAGCAGTTCTTC

J gene: TRBJ1-2
clone size: .
D gene: .
V gene: TRBV3-1/TRBV3-2
CDR3 protein: CASSLGGAQADGYTF
CDR3 DNA: TGTGCCAGCAGCTTGGGCGGGGCCCAAGCGGATGGCTACACCTTC

J gene: TRBJ2-2
clone size: .
D gene: .
V gene: TRBV5-1
CDR3 protein: CASNLRGDTGELFF
CDR3 DNA: TGCGCCAGCAATCTGAGGGGCGACACCGGGGAGCTGTTTTTT

J gene: TRBJ2-2
clone size: once
D gene: .
V gene: TRBV27
CDR3 protein: CASSSTDWVNTGELFF
CDR3 DNA: TGTGCCAGCAGTTCGACAGATTGGGTGAACACCGGGGAGCTGTTTTTT

J gene: TRBJ2-1
clone size: .
D gene: .
V gene: TRBV19
CDR3 protein: CASSIDPGGPDNEQFF
CDR3 DNA: TGTGCCAGTAGTATAGATCCGGGGGGCCCTGACAATGAGCAGTTCTTC

J gene: TRBJ2-1
clone size: .
D gene: .
V gene: TRBV11-2
CDR3 protein: CASSSRIGSYNEQFF
CDR3 DNA: TGTGCCAGCAGCTCTAGGATTGGCTCCTACAATGAGCAGTTCTTC

J gene: TRBJ1-5
clone size: .
D gene: .
V gene: TRBV5-5
CDR3 protein: CASSYLDVGESRQPQHF
CDR3 DNA: TGTGCCAGCAGCTACCTGGACGTAGGGGAATCTCGTCAGCCCCAGCATTTT

J gene: TRBJ2-6
clone size: .
D gene: .
V gene: TRBV6-6
CDR3 protein: CASSSIRGRIGYFRGANVLTF
CDR3 DNA: TGTGCCAGCAGCTCCATTCGGGGACGGATTGGCTACTTCAGGGGGGCCAACGTCCTGACTTTC

J gene: TRBJ2-1
clone size: .
D gene: .
V gene: TRBV10-1
CDR3 protein: CASSRTVYNEQFF
CDR3 DNA: TGCGCCAGCAGTCGGACAGTGTACAATGAGCAGTTCTTC

J gene: TRBJ1-1
clone size: .
D gene: .
V gene: TRBV27
CDR3 protein: CASSPGKTEAFF
CDR3 DNA: TGTGCCAGCAGTCCTGGCAAAACTGAAGCTTTCTTT

J gene: TRBJ1-1
clone size: .
D gene: .
V gene: TRBV18
CDR3 protein: CASSPRTEGAFF
CDR3 DNA: TGTGCCAGCTCACCACGGACCGAGGGAGCTTTCTTT

J gene: TRBJ1-2
clone size: few
D gene: .
V gene: TRBV14
CDR3 protein: CASSQVKQFGYTF
CDR3 DNA: TGTGCCAGCAGCCAAGTCAAACAGTTTGGCTACACCTTC

J gene: TRBJ1-6
clone size: .
D gene: .
V gene: TRBV19
CDR3 protein: CASSSSSASGDSPLHF
CDR3 DNA: TGTGCCAGTAGTTCCTCGTCGGCCTCAGGGGACTCACCCCTCCACTTT

J gene: TRBJ2-3
clone size: once
D gene: .
V gene: TRBV4-1
CDR3 protein: CASSQIRDSFSTDTQYF
CDR3 DNA: TGCGCCAGCAGCCAAATCCGGGATTCCTTTAGCACAGATACGCAGTATTTT

J gene: TRBJ1-5
clone size: .
D gene: .
V gene: TRBV12-3/TRBV12-4
CDR3 protein: CASSLVEQPQHF
CDR3 DNA: TGTGCCAGCAGTTTAGTGGAGCAGCCCCAGCATTTT

J gene: TRBJ2-2
clone size: .
D gene: TRBD2
V gene: TRBV30
CDR3 protein: CAWSRTRGVTGELFF
CDR3 DNA: TGTGCCTGGAGTCGGACTAGAGGGGTCACCGGGGAGCTGTTTTTT

J gene: TRBJ2-3
clone size: few
D gene: TRBD1
V gene: TRBV24-1
CDR3 protein: CATSASDRGDTDTQYF
CDR3 DNA: TGTGCCACCAGTGCCTCGGACAGGGGAGACACAGATACGCAGTATTTT

J gene: TRBJ2-2
clone size: .
D gene: .
V gene: TRBV15
CDR3 protein: CATSRDLRAGELFF
CDR3 DNA: TGTGCCACCAGCAGAGATTTGAGGGCCGGGGAGCTGTTTTTT

J gene: TRBJ2-4
clone size: .
D gene: .
V gene: TRBV7-2
CDR3 protein: CASSLGRGPKNIQYF
CDR3 DNA: TGTGCCAGCAGCTTAGGGAGGGGACCCAAAAACATTCAGTACTTC

J gene: TRBJ2-2
clone size: .
D gene: TRBD2
V gene: TRBV11-3
CDR3 protein: CASSLELGLAGGPGELFF
CDR3 DNA: TGTGCCAGCAGCTTAGAACTTGGACTAGCGGGGGGGCCCGGGGAGCTGTTTTTT

J gene: TRBJ2-7
clone size: once
D gene: TRBD1
V gene: TRBV9
CDR3 protein: CASSQGQAVHEQYF
CDR3 DNA: TGTGCCAGCAGCCAAGGACAGGCGGTCCACGAGCAGTACTTC

J gene: TRBJ2-5
clone size: once
D gene: TRBD2
V gene: TRBV27
CDR3 protein: CASSSAGGSFQETQYF
CDR3 DNA: TGTGCCAGCAGTTCAGCGGGAGGGAGCTTCCAAGAGACCCAGTACTTC

J gene: TRBJ1-2
clone size: .
D gene: .
V gene: TRBV5-1
CDR3 protein: CASSLWSIDGYTF
CDR3 DNA: TGCGCCAGCAGCTTGTGGAGCATAGATGGCTACACCTTC

J gene: TRBJ1-1
clone size: .
D gene: TRBD1
V gene: TRBV7-6
CDR3 protein: CASSRAGTGGFTEAFF
CDR3 DNA: TGTGCCAGCAGCCGGGCCGGGACAGGGGGGTTCACTGAAGCTTTCTTT

J gene: TRBJ2-3
clone size: .
D gene: TRBD2
V gene: TRBV5-8
CDR3 protein: CASSLLGLDTDTQYF
CDR3 DNA: TGTGCCAGCAGCTTGCTAGGACTAGACACAGATACGCAGTATTTT

J gene: TRBJ1-2
clone size: .
D gene: .
V gene: TRBV15
CDR3 protein: CATSSASLRYGYTF
CDR3 DNA: TGTGCCACCAGCAGTGCATCCCTGAGGTATGGCTACACCTTC

J gene: TRBJ1-3
clone size: .
D gene: .
V gene: TRBV6-1
CDR3 protein: CASSDPGNTIYF
CDR3 DNA: TGTGCCAGCAGTGACCCTGGAAACACCATATATTTT

J gene: TRBJ1-5
clone size: .
D gene: .
V gene: TRBV6-5
CDR3 protein: CASIKDSYSNQPQHF
CDR3 DNA: TGTGCCAGCATAAAAGACAGTTATAGCAATCAGCCCCAGCATTTT

J gene: TRBJ2-7
clone size: .
D gene: TRBD2
V gene: TRBV6-5
CDR3 protein: CASSSRLAGGPWYF
CDR3 DNA: TGTGCCAGCAGTTCGAGACTAGCGGGAGGGCCTTGGTACTTC

J gene: TRBJ2-1
clone size: .
D gene: .
V gene: TRBV5-1
CDR3 protein: CASSLRRGDYNEQFF
CDR3 DNA: TGCGCCAGCAGCTTGCGGAGGGGGGACTACAATGAGCAGTTCTTC

J gene: TRBJ2-1
clone size: .
D gene: TRBD2
V gene: TRBV6-5
CDR3 protein: CASSDTSGRRGEQFF
CDR3 DNA: TGTGCCAGCAGCGACACTAGCGGGAGGCGGGGTGAGCAGTTCTTC

J gene: TRBJ2-7
clone size: .
D gene: .
V gene: TRBV7-9
CDR3 protein: CASSLARSGPSYEQYF
CDR3 DNA: TGTGCCAGCAGCTTAGCGCGTAGCGGCCCGTCCTACGAGCAGTACTTC

J gene: TRBJ2-1
clone size: .
D gene: .
V gene: TRBV6-1
CDR3 protein: CASKPGVGNNEQFF
CDR3 DNA: TGTGCCAGCAAACCAGGGGTTGGGAACAATGAGCAGTTCTTC

J gene: TRBJ2-1
clone size: .
D gene: TRBD2
V gene: TRBV10-1
CDR3 protein: CASSGAGTSTLKPSYNEQFF
CDR3 DNA: TGCGCCAGCAGCGGAGCCGGGACTAGCACCTTAAAGCCGTCCTACAATGAGCAGTTCTTC

J gene: TRBJ2-7
clone size: .
D gene: TRBD1
V gene: TRBV19
CDR3 protein: CASSIVGQTYEQYF
CDR3 DNA: TGTGCCAGTAGTATTGTGGGACAGACCTACGAGCAGTACTTC

J gene: TRBJ2-3
clone size: few
D gene: .
V gene: TRBV6-6
CDR3 protein: CASSYGQGGNTDTQYF
CDR3 DNA: TGTGCCAGCAGTTACGGACAGGGAGGGAACACAGATACGCAGTATTTT

J gene: TRBJ1-2
clone size: .
D gene: .
V gene: TRBV6-2/TRBV6-3
CDR3 protein: CASSYLNRLIDGYTF
CDR3 DNA: TGTGCCAGCAGTTACCTAAACCGGCTCATAGATGGCTACACCTTC